This TCR beta chain derives from a study of a mutant IDH1 vaccine in newly diagnosed glioma. About the study: Earlier treatment was radiotherapy, temozolomide, or both, with most getting both. Study outcomes and limitations: In about 93% of patients, immune responses induced by the vaccine occurred. No link was apparently found between pseudoprogression and changes in top peripheral T cell clonotypes.

A note on this clone: What it recognizes is unknown.

Sequenced by immunoSEQ multiplex PCR; TCRdb stores in-frame clones only, minus some. Of about 30,000 clones detected, roughly four fifths appear once; the ten largest clones hold approximately 19%. The CDR3 sequence is 13 residues long. The V and J ends lost 4 bases and 4 bases respectively, with 11 bases between them. The germline CDR1 and CDR2 sequences are SGHNT and YYREEE (reference sequence). Described time point: baseline, week 1 (first vaccination visit). Treatment described: pre-vaccination baseline after standard-of-care therapy. Donor tumors were new WHO grade 3 or 4 IDH1-mutant, ATRX-lost astrocytomas.

This specimen consisted of PBMCs, obtained from a glioma patient treated with radiotherapy, temozolomide or both. The receptor was isolated from a young man with glioma. The chain recombines TRBV5-4 with TRBJ1-2, with D tentatively TRBD1 (6 bases). The CDR3 sequence: CASSTRGSYGYTF. CDR3 bases: TGTGCCAGCAGCACCAGGGGAAGCTATGGCTACACCTTC.